These 19 T cell receptor beta chains came from one sample sequenced in a study of memory CD4+ T cells and cytomegalovirus serostatus. Sequencing used immunoSEQ multiplex PCR; TCRdb keeps in-frame clones, though not all of them. Of about 82,000 clones in the sample, 65% to 85% were seen once. The sort gate was single viable CD3+CD4+CD8-CD45RO+ cells for memory CD4+ T cells. Sequencing was carried out using memory CD4+ T cells from blood. These receptors all come from an adult in good health and CMV-seronegative.

The gene calls are TRBV6-6 and TRBJ2-7, with TRBD2 matching over 10 bases. CDR1 and CDR2 (germline): MNHNY, SVGAGI (reference sequence). Losses at the gene ends were 7 bases for V and 3 bases for J; bases not matched to a gene: 9. CDR3 length equals 15 residues. CDR3 sequence: CASTYTSGIGYEQYF. In DNA form, the CDR3 reads TGTGCCAGCACCTATACTAGCGGGATAGGCTACGAGCAGTACTTC.

The table lists this clone with a few counts. The chain employs TRBV25-1 and TRBJ2-5; D gene unclear. CDR1 is MGHDK, CDR2 SYGVNS, per germline. Deletions cut 8 bases from V and 5 bases from J, with 15 bases between. CDR3 length: 13 amino acids. The CDR3 DNA reads TGTGCCAGCCGGAAGCTCGCTGGGGAGACCCAGTACTTC. Its protein is CASRKLAGETQYF.

This chain links TRBV6-5 with TRBJ2-7; the D gene is possibly TRBD2 (5 bases). The germline V gene has CDR1 MNHEY and CDR2 SVGAGI. The CDR3 runs to 13 residues. V shed 0 bases and J shed 4 bases, with 7 bases lying between them. The CDR3 DNA reads as TGTGCCAGCAGTTACTCGACGGGGTACGAGCAGTACTTC. The encoded protein is CASSYSTGYEQYF.

This rearrangement joins TRBV6-5 to TRBJ1-4; D is uncertain. The CDR3 runs 12 residues. Deletions cut 5 bases from V and 5 bases from J, with 6 bases between. Per germline, CDR1 MNHEY and CDR2 SVGAGI. The CDR3 bases are TGTGCCAGCAGTAAACTAAATGAAAAACTGTTTTTT. It translates to CASSKLNEKLFF.

This clone was seen only a few times. This chain uses TRBV4-1 with TRBJ1-1; 7 positions agree with TRBD1. CDR3 length: 15 amino acids. The trim removed 4 bases at V and 5 bases at J, leaving 10 bases unmatched. Per the germline V gene, CDR1 is MGHRA and CDR2 is YSYEKL. The CDR3 DNA reads as TGCGCCAGCAGCCGCATAGACAGGGAGGAGACTGAAGCTTTCTTT. Translating it yields CASSRIDREETEAFF.

V usage is TRBV5-1 and J usage is TRBJ2-2; no clear D. Germline values: CDR1 SGHRS, CDR2 YFSETQ. V was clipped by 4 bases and J by 10 bases, with 17 bases between them. The CDR3 consists of 14 residues. CDR3 sequence reads: CASSVGISVKELFF. Here the CDR3 DNA reads TGCGCCAGCAGCGTTGGGATTTCTGTTAAGGAGCTGTTTTTT.

The chain combines TRBV6-1 with TRBJ1-1, with no clear D. This CDR3 contains 15 residues. Trimming pared 4 bases from V and 1 base from J, leaving 13 bases between. CDR1 is MNHNS and CDR2 is SASEGT in the germline V gene. The CDR3 reads CASSASSGSNTEAFF. The CDR3 coding sequence is TGTGCCAGCAGTGCCTCCAGTGGGTCGAACACTGAAGCTTTCTTT.

V usage is TRBV29-1 and J usage is TRBJ2-2; D may be TRBD2 (7 bases). This CDR3 has 14 residues. Germline V gene data show CDR1 as SQVTM and CDR2 as ANQGSEA. Trimming took off 5 bases at V and 1 base at J, with 11 bases between the two ends. The chain's CDR3 is CSVRGGGNTGELFF. DNA for the CDR3: TGCAGCGTTAGGGGGGGAGGGAACACCGGGGAGCTGTTTTTT.

The V gene is TRBV7-6, the J gene TRBJ1-1, with D perhaps TRBD1 (5 bases). Germline CDR1 SGHVS, CDR2 FNYEAQ. Trimming cost V 5 bases and J 3 bases, with 10 bases left between them. This CDR3 has 13 amino acids. CDR3 loop: CASSRRGDTEAFF. As DNA, the CDR3 is TGTGCCAGCAGCCGCCGGGGGGACACTGAAGCTTTCTTT. The full variable domain, in which reference TRBV7-6 and TRBJ1-1 provide the parts outside the CDR3, is GAGVSQSPRYKVTKRGQDVALRCDPISGHVSLYWYRQALGQGPEFLTYFNYEAQQDKSGLPNDRFSAERPEGSISTLTIQRTEQRDSAMYRCASSRRGDTEAFFGQGTRLTVV.

Here the CDR3 DNA reads TGTGCCAGCAGTCGTCCGGGACAGGGCAACGAGCAGTACTTC. Encoded protein: CASSRPGQGNEQYF. The chain links TRBV25-1 to TRBJ2-7; 9 positions agree with TRBD1. CDR1 and CDR2 (germline): MGHDK, SYGVNS. V shed 5 bases and J 5 bases; nucleotides not matched to a gene: 7. The CDR3 extends over 14 amino acids.

V gene TRBV4-1 combines with J gene TRBJ2-7, with 12 bases fitting TRBD1. Germline CDR1 reads MGHRA; CDR2 reads YSYEKL. The CDR3 consists of 14 residues. V dropped 6 bases and J dropped 7; count of bases not matched to a gene: 7. Here the CDR3 reads CASSPGQGAREQYF. The CDR3 DNA reads as TGCGCCAGCAGTCCGGGACAGGGGGCTCGGGAGCAGTACTTC.

Concerning this clone: One end of the junction fails to match germline, which may point to a read error. The V and J genes are TRBV28 and TRBJ1-1, with D tentatively TRBD1 (6 bases). The CDR3 spans 11 residues. Germline-derived CDR1 and CDR2 are MDHEN and SYDVKM. The CDR3 reads CASSLANRVGF. CDR3 in DNA: TGTGCCAGCAGTTTAGCAAACAGGGTTGGGTTT.

The DNA for the CDR3 is TGTGCCAGCAGAGAGGGACTAGCGGGGGCTGAGAAGCAGTACTTC. It is translated as CASREGLAGAEKQYF. The chain recombines TRBV6-5 with TRBJ2-7; the match to TRBD2 covers 14 bases. With V trimmed by 6 bases and J by 8 bases, 9 bases remained unmatched. This CDR3 has 15 residues. Germline V gene sequence: CDR1 MNHEY, CDR2 SVGAGI.

The chain is built from TRBV7-3 and TRBJ1-1; no clear D gene. The germline V gene has CDR1 SGHTA and CDR2 FQGTGA. Trimming pared 6 bases from V and 1 base from J, leaving 9 bases between. The CDR3 extends over 13 amino acids. For the CDR3, the DNA is TGTGCCAGCAGGTTGCCTTGGAACACTGAAGCTTTCTTT. It codes for CASRLPWNTEAFF.

The chain joins TRBV7-8 to TRBJ1-4, with D possibly TRBD1 on 5 matching bases. With 5 bases removed from V and 8 bases from J, the gap between germline ends came to 15 bases. The CDR3 consists of 14 residues. Per germline, CDR1 SGHVS and CDR2 FQNEAQ. CDR3 residues: CASSPQGIPEKLFF. The CDR3 DNA is TGTGCCAGCAGCCCGCAGGGAATTCCGGAAAAACTGTTTTTT.

This clone was detected a few times. The chain has TRBV14 and TRBJ1-6, with D hard to call. With 3 bases removed from V and 5 bases from J, the gap between germline ends came to 5 bases. The CDR3 runs to 13 residues. Germline CDR1 reads SGHDN; CDR2 reads FVKESK. The CDR3 DNA reads as TGTGCCAGCAGCCAGGGGAATAATTCACCCCTCCACTTT. Amino acid sequence: CASSQGNNSPLHF.

This chain connects TRBV18 to TRBJ1-1, with D possibly being TRBD1 (5 bases). CDR3 length equals 13 residues. Germline-derived CDR1 and CDR2 are KGHSH and LQKENI. Trimming removed 5 bases at V and 1 base at J, with 8 bases between. This chain's CDR3 is CASSATANTEAFF. The CDR3 DNA sequence: TGTGCCAGCTCAGCGACAGCGAACACTGAAGCTTTCTTT.

This CDR3 is CASSPGQGSSGNTIYF. The CDR3 nucleotides read TGCGCCAGCAGCCCCGGACAGGGGAGCTCTGGAAACACCATATATTTT. V gene TRBV4-3 combines with J gene TRBJ1-3; 9 bases line up with TRBD1. Germline V gives CDR1 LGHNA, CDR2 YSLEER. This CDR3 is 16 amino acids long. V shed 4 bases, J shed 0 bases, and the junction held 4 bases outside the gene matches.

J is TRBJ2-3 and V is TRBV18; 7 bases line up with TRBD1. The germline V gene has CDR1 KGHSH and CDR2 LQKENI. The CDR3 spans 16 residues. The V gene end was trimmed by 4 bases and the J gene end by 4 bases; junction bases not matched to a gene: 11. The CDR3: CASSRRQGSGADTQYF. CDR3 coding DNA: TGTGCCAGCTCACGACGACAGGGAAGTGGGGCAGATACGCAGTATTTT.